This TCR beta chain came from a study of glioma-infiltrating T cells after dendritic cell vaccination. The method was immunoSEQ multiplex PCR; TCRdb's version includes in-frame clones alone and lacks a portion of them. The sample holds under 100,000 clones; about 90% are singletons and the top ten take approximately 3%. The clonotype originates from a human donor with glioblastoma. This specimen was blood, taken before dendritic cell vaccination.

The CDR3 sequence is CASSEEGKRPSYNEQFF. The CDR3 DNA sequence: TGTGCCAGCAGTGAAGAGGGTAAGCGGCCGTCCTACAATGAGCAGTTCTTC. The gene calls are TRBV6-1 and TRBJ2-1, with D possibly matching TRBD2 (5 bases). The CDR3 runs to 17 residues. CDR1 MNHNS and CDR2 SASEGT come from the germline V gene. V was shortened by 1 base and J by 1 base, with 14 bases between the two germline ends.